Presented here are 27 T cell receptor beta chains from one specimen sequenced in a study of spatial heterogeneity in lung cancer. Study observations and caveats: Counts of expanded intratumoral alpha and beta TCRs tracked tumor mutation counts.

Antigen specificity for these receptors is unknown. Stated time point: sample taken at primary tumor resection. TCRdb fed the 5' RACE reads into MiXCR, producing one record per CDR3 protein. Of about 2,700 distinct CDR3 sequences listed, 17% are singletons. Here the sequenced sample was lung tumor tissue, taken at surgery. Receptors were obtained from a male donor with early-stage non-small cell lung cancer.

Of note for this clonotype: As an off-target read in a library built for alpha chains, this beta chain has a frequency of little significance. The V gene is TRBV20-1, the J gene TRBJ1-5; D possibly corresponds to TRBD1 (6 bases). Looked up from germline, CDR1 is DFQATT and CDR2 is SNEGSKA (reference sequence). The V end was cut by 3 bases, the J end by 2 bases, with 11 bases between. The CDR3 runs to 14 residues. The CDR3 coding sequence is TGCAGTGCTAGTTTGGGGGGGCGCAATCAGCCCCAGCATTTT. Translating it yields CSASLGGRNQPQHF.

This clonotype came up many times. Since it is a stray read in a library aimed at alpha chains, this beta chain has a size that is not meaningful. The chain uses TRBV3-1 and TRBJ2-2; D is uncertain. CDR3 size: 17 residues. V was trimmed by 0 bases and J by 2 bases, leaving 13 bases between them. Germline V CDR1 and CDR2: LGHDT, YNNKEL (reference sequence). This CDR3 reads CASSQDFFGPNTGELFF. The CDR3 DNA sequence: TGTGCCAGCAGCCAAGACTTCTTCGGGCCCAACACCGGGGAGCTGTTTTTT.

As to this clonotype: A library made for alpha chains picked up this beta chain off target, so its size means little. The V and J genes are TRBV9 and TRBJ2-2; TRBD1 aligns across 8 bases. CDR1 and CDR2 (germline): SGDLS, YYNGEE. The length of the CDR3 is 14 residues. The V segment lost 4 bases and the J segment 6 bases; nucleotides outside the gene matches: 5. The chain's CDR3 is CASSPGGRPGELFF. The CDR3 bases are TGTGCCAGCAGCCCAGGGGGCCGGCCCGGGGAGCTGTTTTTT.

This clonotype is termed large. This beta chain turned up in a library designed for alpha chains; as an off-target read, its abundance says little. V is TRBV20-1 and J is TRBJ2-7, with TRBD2 matching 7 bases. Germline-derived CDR1 and CDR2 are DFQATT and SNEGSKA (reference sequence). The CDR3 is made up of 15 amino acids. V lost 5 bases to trimming and J lost 0 bases; unmatched junction nucleotides: 10. The CDR3 protein is CSAHTSAGTSYEQYF. The CDR3 DNA sequence: TGCAGTGCTCATACTAGCGCAGGGACCTCCTACGAGCAGTACTTC.

This clonotype was recorded many times. This beta chain is a stray read from a library made for alpha chains; its abundance is not meaningful. J is TRBJ2-2 and V is TRBV7-4; D remains ambiguous. Germline lookup yields CDR1 SGHVT and CDR2 SQSDAQ. Trimming removed 5 bases at V and 2 bases at J, with 9 bases between. CDR3 size: 14 residues. CDR3 loop: CASSRNDNTGELFF. CDR3 DNA sequence: TGTGCCAGCAGCCGGAACGATAACACCGGGGAGCTGTTTTTT.

On this clonotype: This beta chain came through as a stray read in a library set up for alpha chains, and its size says little. The chain uses TRBV18 and TRBJ2-3; D gene unclear. Trimming took 0 bases from V and 5 from J, leaving 3 bases between them. CDR1 KGHSH and CDR2 LQKENI come from the germline V gene. The CDR3 runs to 12 residues. The DNA of the CDR3 is TGTGCCAGCTCACCACCGTTAGATACGCAGTATTTT. Its translation: CASSPPLDTQYF.

Within the sample, this clonotype is large. The library was prepared for alpha chains; this beta chain is a stray read, so its frequency means little. CDR3 in amino acids: CSASIGGARETQYF. The CDR3 region has the DNA TGCAGTGCTAGTATCGGGGGGGCCCGGGAGACCCAGTACTTC. The chain uses TRBV20-1 and TRBJ2-5, with 8 positions matching TRBD2. Germline V gene lookup returns CDR1 DFQATT and CDR2 SNEGSKA (reference sequence). This CDR3 has 14 amino acids. Trimming cost V 3 bases and J 5 bases; bases outside gene matches: 8.

This clonotype is classed as medium-sized. As an off-target read in a library built for alpha chains, this beta chain has a frequency of little significance. The chain combines TRBV6-5 with TRBJ2-2; tentatively, D is TRBD2 (6 bases). Trimming cost V 5 bases and J 1 base, with 14 bases left between them. Germline CDR1 reads MNHEY; CDR2 reads SVGAGI. The CDR3 has 16 amino acids. This CDR3 is CASSEPRLGNTGELFF. DNA for the CDR3: TGTGCCAGCAGTGAACCCCGACTAGGGAACACCGGGGAGCTGTTTTTT.

A note on this clonotype: This beta chain is a stray sequence in a library constructed for alpha chains; its clone size is not meaningful. The V gene is TRBV27, the J gene TRBJ2-1; 7 nucleotides line up with TRBD1. The J segment lost 3 bases and the V segment lost 7 bases, leaving 6 bases of the junction unmatched. This CDR3 is 14 amino acids long. CDR1 and CDR2 (germline): MNHEY, SMNVEV (reference sequence). In DNA form, the CDR3 reads TGTGCCAGCAAGACAGGGTACCGCTACAATGAGCAGTTCTTC. It specifies CASKTGYRYNEQFF.

This clonotype was observed a few times. The library was designed around alpha chains, so this beta chain is a stray read whose abundance carries little weight. The V and J genes are TRBV27 and TRBJ2-1, with TRBD2 identical over 7 bases. Trimming cost V 5 bases and J 7 bases; bases outside gene matches: 8. The CDR3 loop spans 14 amino acids. In germline, CDR1 is MNHEY, CDR2 SMNVEV (reference sequence). The CDR3 here is CASSPGGWNNEQFF. Written as DNA, the CDR3 is TGTGCCAGCAGTCCCGGGGGGTGGAATAATGAGCAGTTCTTC.

This clonotype is medium-sized. The library was prepared for alpha chains; this beta chain is a stray read, so its frequency means little. V and J are TRBV5-1 and TRBJ2-7; 11 bases are shared with TRBD1. Germline CDR1 reads SGHRS; CDR2 reads YFSETQ. With 4 bases clipped from V and 7 bases from J, the junction kept 10 bases outside the gene matches. This CDR3 is 15 amino acids long. The CDR3, as DNA: TGCGCCAGCAGCCCTCGGGGGACAGGGGGTACGGAGCAGTACTTC. Translating gives CASSPRGTGGTEQYF.

This clonotype ranks as medium-sized. This beta chain is a stray read from a library made for alpha chains; its abundance is not meaningful. The rearrangement links TRBV6-6 to TRBJ1-1; 7 positions match TRBD1. The J segment lost 2 bases and the V segment lost 5 bases, leaving 17 bases of the junction unmatched. The V gene's germline CDR1 is MNHNY and CDR2 SVGAGI (reference sequence). This CDR3 is built from 18 residues. The CDR3 protein is CASSTPRQGTLTNTEAFF. CDR3 coding DNA: TGTGCCAGCAGTACACCTCGACAGGGAACTCTTACCAACACTGAAGCTTTCTTT.

For this clonotype: The size of this beta chain means little, since it is a stray read in a library made for alpha chains. This CDR3 reads CASSPGISGGAYEQYF. The CDR3 region has the DNA TGCGCCAGCAGCCCCGGGATTAGCGGGGGGGCTTACGAGCAGTACTTC. J is TRBJ2-7 and V is TRBV4-1, with 11 nucleotides matching TRBD2. The CDR3 is 16 amino acids. The junction had 9 bases not matched to a gene; V was cut back by 4 bases and J by 4 bases. The germline gives CDR1 MGHRA, CDR2 YSYEKL.

By frequency in the sample, this clonotype is large. Since the library was made to target alpha chains, this beta chain is a stray read and its abundance is not meaningful. The J gene is TRBJ1-2, the V gene TRBV12-3 or TRBV12-4, with D unclear. Trimming pared 3 bases from V and 2 bases from J, leaving 7 bases between. The CDR3 is 13 residues long. The CDR3 DNA reads TGTGCCAGCAGTTTCAGGCCCAACTATGGCTACACCTTC. Amino acids: CASSFRPNYGYTF.

This clonotype showed up just a few times. The library was built for alpha chains, so this beta chain is an off-target read and its size means little. This chain uses TRBV28 with TRBJ2-7; maybe TRBD1 (6 bases). V lost 6 bases and J 3 bases, leaving 12 bases between the germline ends. Germline V gives CDR1 MDHEN, CDR2 SYDVKM. The CDR3 has 13 residues. The CDR3 loop reads CASSATGYYEQYF. The DNA of the CDR3 is TGTGCCAGCAGCGCAACAGGGTACTACGAGCAGTACTTC.

This clonotype was picked up many times. For a library built for alpha chains, this beta chain is a stray read; little rests on its size. The chain carries TRBV27 and TRBJ1-5, with TRBD1 matching 8 bases. In germline, CDR1 is MNHEY, CDR2 SMNVEV (reference sequence). CDR3 length: 13 residues. J gave up 4 bases and V 11 bases, and 7 bases lay outside the gene matches. CDR3 nucleotides: TGTGCCCTGGGACAGGCGAGGAATCAGCCCCAGCATTTT. Translation gives CALGQARNQPQHF.

The table lists this clonotype with a few counts. Because this beta chain is a stray read in a library intended to capture alpha chains, its abundance should not be given much weight. The V and J genes are TRBV20-1 and TRBJ2-1; 13 nucleotides line up with TRBD2. The CDR3 spans 15 residues. J was trimmed by 2 bases and V by 6 bases; bases with no gene match: 4. Germline V gives CDR1 DFQATT, CDR2 SNEGSKA (reference sequence). Here the CDR3 reads CSATGTSGAYNEQFF. The CDR3 nucleotides read TGCAGTGCCACCGGGACTAGCGGGGCCTACAATGAGCAGTTCTTC.

This clonotype is large (0.1 to 1%). The size of this beta chain means little, since it is a stray read in a library made for alpha chains. The gene calls are TRBV7-2 and TRBJ2-3; the D is unclear. Germline CDR1 reads SGHTA; CDR2 reads FQGNSA. The CDR3 extends over 14 amino acids. Trimming stripped 5 bases from V and 2 bases from J, with 11 bases between. CDR3 nucleotide sequence: TGTGCCAGCAGCCCTTTCGTTATCACAGATACGCAGTATTTT. Protein sequence: CASSPFVITDTQYF.

A remark on this clonotype: This beta chain is an unintended read in a library built for alpha chains; its size means little. This chain connects TRBV11-2 to TRBJ2-1; D perhaps matches TRBD2 (6 bases). The germline CDR1 and CDR2 sequences are SGHAT and FQNNGV. The CDR3 totals 16 residues. Trimming left V 1 base short and J 3 bases short, with 13 bases between. This CDR3 is CASSLGTNSFYNEQFF. The CDR3 DNA follows: TGTGCCAGCAGCTTAGGGACTAACTCCTTCTACAATGAGCAGTTCTTC.

This clonotype occurred a few times. This beta chain is a stray sequence in a library constructed for alpha chains; its clone size is not meaningful. This rearrangement joins TRBV5-5 to TRBJ1-2, with TRBD1 matching over 7 bases. Per germline, CDR1 SGHKS and CDR2 YYEKEE (reference sequence). V gave up 4 bases and J gave up 4 bases; unmatched junction bases: 10. The CDR3 is made up of 15 amino acids. The CDR3 sequence: CASSVRGADPYGYTF. The CDR3 nucleotides are TGTGCCAGCAGCGTCAGGGGGGCCGACCCCTATGGCTACACCTTC.

This clonotype showed up just a few times. This beta chain slipped into a library made for alpha chains as a stray read, so its size is not meaningful. J is TRBJ1-1 and V is TRBV20-1; D is ambiguous. The length of the CDR3 is 14 residues. The germline V and J ends were trimmed by 7 bases and 2 bases, with 17 bases remaining between them. The germline CDR1 and CDR2 sequences are DFQATT and SNEGSKA (reference sequence). CDR3 region: CSGSPQTLNTEAFF. In DNA, the CDR3 is TGCAGTGGAAGCCCCCAAACACTCAACACTGAAGCTTTCTTT.

As to this clonotype: This beta chain came through as a stray read in a library set up for alpha chains, and its size says little. This chain joins TRBV7-2 and TRBJ1-1; no clear D gene. Germline CDR1 and CDR2: SGHTA and FQGNSA. This CDR3 region has 14 residues. With 4 bases removed from V and 5 bases from J, the gap between germline ends came to 14 bases. The CDR3 loop reads CASSSGIRGTEAFF. Written as DNA, the CDR3 is TGTGCCAGCAGCTCGGGGATCAGAGGAACTGAAGCTTTCTTT.

By sample fraction, this clonotype is medium-sized. Because this beta chain is a stray read in a library intended to capture alpha chains, its abundance should not be given much weight. The chain joins TRBV7-9 to TRBJ1-2; TRBD1 is a possible D gene (6 bases). CDR1 and CDR2 (germline): SEHNR, FQNEAQ (reference sequence). The CDR3 runs 13 residues. The V end was cut by 4 bases, the J end by 6 bases, with 12 bases between. CDR3 DNA: TGTGCCAGCAGCTCCGCTGGGGGCGATGGCTACACCTTC. Its protein product is CASSSAGGDGYTF.

This clonotype is categorized as large. The library was built for alpha chains, so this beta chain is an off-target read and its size means little. The rearrangement uses TRBV7-2 and TRBJ2-7; possible D gene TRBD2, 6 bases. From germline, CDR1 is SGHTA and CDR2 FQGNSA. The CDR3 is 15 amino acids. V lost 1 base, J lost 0 bases, and 10 bases lay in between. In nucleotides, the CDR3 is TGTGCCAGCAGCTTAGGCCTAGCGTACTCCTACGAGCAGTACTTC. This codes for CASSLGLAYSYEQYF.

With respect to this clonotype: The junction departs from germline at one end; a sequencing error may be responsible. With the library built for alpha chains, this beta chain is off target and its frequency is not meaningful. This rearrangement joins TRBV6-1 to TRBJ2-3; perhaps D is TRBD1 or TRBD2 (5 bases each). Looked up from germline, CDR1 is MNHNS and CDR2 is SASEGT. The CDR3 loop spans 15 amino acids. The CDR3 region is CASSEAAGLSDTQYF. The CDR3 coding sequence is TGCGCCAGCAGTGAAGCGGCAGGGCTCAGTGATACGCAGTATTTT.

Relative to its sample, this clonotype is medium-sized. This beta chain turned up in a library designed for alpha chains; as an off-target read, its abundance says little. The chain carries TRBV24-1 and TRBJ2-3; TRBD2 might be the D (6 bases). CDR1 is KGHDR and CDR2 is SFDVKD in the germline V gene. The CDR3 runs to 12 residues. Between the trimmed V and J ends, which lost 9 bases and 2 bases, there was a span of 8 bases. CDR3 DNA: TGTGCCACCCGGGACTTCACAGATACGCAGTATTTT. Protein: CATRDFTDTQYF.

A word on this clonotype: This beta chain lies outside the target of a library built for alpha chains; its clone size means little. V gene TRBV5-1 combines with J gene TRBJ2-7; TRBD2 might be the D (5 bases). The V and J ends lost 0 bases and 0 bases respectively, with 10 bases between them. Germline loops: CDR1 SGHRS, CDR2 YFSETQ. The CDR3 covers 15 residues. The CDR3 DNA follows: TGCGCCAGCAGCTTGGCCAGGAGGAACTCCTACGAGCAGTACTTC. Translating it yields CASSLARRNSYEQYF. The full variable domain, completed using reference TRBV5-1 and TRBJ2-7, is KAGVTQTPRYLIKTRGQQVTLSCSPISGHRSVSWYQQTPGQGLQFLFEYFSETQRNKGNFPGRFSGRQFSNSRSEMNVSTLELGDSALYLCASSLARRNSYEQYFGPGTRLTVT.